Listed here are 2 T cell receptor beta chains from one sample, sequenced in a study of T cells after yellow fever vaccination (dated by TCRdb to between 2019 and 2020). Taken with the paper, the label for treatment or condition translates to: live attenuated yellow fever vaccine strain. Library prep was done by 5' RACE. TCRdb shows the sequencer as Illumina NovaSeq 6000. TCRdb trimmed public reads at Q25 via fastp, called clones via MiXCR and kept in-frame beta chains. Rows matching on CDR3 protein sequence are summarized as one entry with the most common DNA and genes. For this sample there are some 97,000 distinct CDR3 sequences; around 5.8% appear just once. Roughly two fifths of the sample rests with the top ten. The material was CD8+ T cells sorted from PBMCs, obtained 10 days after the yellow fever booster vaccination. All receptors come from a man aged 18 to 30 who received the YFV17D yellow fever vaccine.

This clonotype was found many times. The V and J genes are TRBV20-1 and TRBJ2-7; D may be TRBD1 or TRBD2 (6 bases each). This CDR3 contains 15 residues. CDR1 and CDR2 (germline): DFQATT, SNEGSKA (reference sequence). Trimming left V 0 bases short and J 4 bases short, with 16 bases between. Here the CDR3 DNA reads TGCAGTGCTAGAGATCGGGGGCATACCCCTTACGAGCAGTACTTC. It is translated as CSARDRGHTPYEQYF.

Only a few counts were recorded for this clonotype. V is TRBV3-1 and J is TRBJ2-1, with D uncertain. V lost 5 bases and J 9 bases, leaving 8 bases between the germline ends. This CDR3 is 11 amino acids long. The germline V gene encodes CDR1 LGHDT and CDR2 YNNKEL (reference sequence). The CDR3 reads CASSDQSEQFF. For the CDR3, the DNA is TGTGCCAGCAGCGATCAGAGTGAGCAGTTCTTC.